Reported below is one T cell receptor beta chain. Its antigen is undetermined. cDNA libraries for TCR beta contained unique molecular identifiers. TCRdb redid the calling of the PCR reads with MiXCR, one entry per CDR3 protein. The table includes around 440,000 distinct CDR3 sequences, less than 45% detected once. This specimen comes from a study of post-analysis software for immune sequencing data. General study findings and limits: Higher frequency in patients than in controls was seen for a handful of TRBV segments, with TRBV5-6, TRBV5-1 and TRBV20-1 among them. Normalized Chao1 diversity in multiple sclerosis patients fell significantly below that of controls.

Germline CDR1 MRHNA, CDR2 SNTAGT. The CDR3 spans 17 residues. The junction had 0 bases not matched to a gene; V was cut back by 0 bases and J by 3 bases. J is TRBJ2-2 and V is TRBV6-4, with 14 bases that match TRBD2. Specimen: blood. This clonotype was sampled from a girl aged 10 to 17 with multiple sclerosis. The CDR3 region is CASSDSTSGRDTGELFF. As DNA, the CDR3 is TGTGCCAGCAGTGACTCGACTAGCGGGAGGGACACCGGGGAGCTGTTTTTT.